The T cell receptor (beta chain) under discussion was sequenced for a study of technical replicates of blood from several donors. The method was immunoSEQ multiplex PCR; TCRdb's version includes in-frame clones alone and lacks a portion of them. The sample contains 55,000 to 75,000 clones, approximately 94% of which appear only once. This clone was seen a handful of times. The CDR3 loop spans 12 amino acids. Germline-derived CDR1 and CDR2 are SQVTM and ANQGSEA. The J segment lost 4 bases and the V segment lost 6 bases, leaving 3 bases of the junction unmatched. The specimen was PBMCs. This sequence joins TRBV29-1 and TRBJ1-2; 9 nucleotides align to TRBD1. This TCR came from a human donor in good health. Some clones in this sample may be carry-over from other donors' samples. The CDR3 sequence is CSVGGQGYGYTF. In DNA form, the CDR3 reads TGCAGCGTGGGGGGACAGGGCTATGGCTACACCTTC.